The 13 T cell receptor beta chains presented below share a single source sample, sequenced in a study of shared clonotypes between healthy human individuals. Sequencing used immunoSEQ multiplex PCR; TCRdb keeps in-frame clones, though not all of them. The table lists 2 million or so clones, 85% to 95% of them singletons, with around 0.13% in the top ten. Sequenced material: naive CD4+ T cells sorted from blood. Indicated subset: CD45RA+ positively selected. These receptors originate from a young man in good health.

The chain combines TRBV15 with TRBJ2-6; D unclear. CDR1 is LNHNV, CDR2 YYDKDF, per germline (reference sequence). Trimming removed 0 bases at V and 1 base at J, with 7 bases between. The CDR3 length is 16 residues. This CDR3 reads CATSRERASGANVLTF. The CDR3 DNA reads TGTGCCACCAGCAGAGAGCGAGCATCTGGGGCCAACGTCCTGACTTTC.

This clone was recorded only once. The gene calls are TRBV5-1 and TRBJ1-1; D unresolved. The CDR3 runs to 17 residues. V lost 4 bases, J lost 3 bases, and 22 bases lay in between. The germline gives CDR1 SGHRS, CDR2 YFSETQ. The CDR3 nucleotides are TGCGCCAGCAGCCCACCGGGAGTTTCCAGGTTGGACACTGAAGCTTTCTTT. It encodes CASSPPGVSRLDTEAFF.

The count of this clone is one. The genes are TRBV12-5 and TRBJ2-1; unclear D gene. V lost 5 bases to trimming and J lost 0 bases, with 17 bases between them. Germline V lookup: CDR1 LGHNT, CDR2 FRNRAP. The CDR3 has 17 amino acids. The CDR3 bases are TGTGCTAGTGGTCTTAGGGCGTTAAGGAGCTCCTACAATGAGCAGTTCTTC. It specifies CASGLRALRSSYNEQFF.

This clone was observed once. The chain has TRBV2 and TRBJ1-5, with D unresolved. The V gene's germline CDR1 is SNHLY and CDR2 FYNNEI. The CDR3 has 13 residues. V lost 6 bases, J lost 5 bases, and 11 bases lay in between. CDR3 region: CASSLLGDQPQHF. CDR3 bases: TGTGCCAGCAGCCTGTTGGGCGATCAGCCCCAGCATTTT. Filled out from reference TRBV2 and TRBJ1-5, the complete variable domain reads EPEVTQTPSHQVTQMGQEVILRCVPISNHLYFYWYRQILGQKVEFLVSFYNNEISEKSEIFDDQFSVERPDGSNFTLKIRSTKLEDSAMYFCASSLLGDQPQHFGDGTRLSIL.

This clone was seen once. The V call is TRBV4-3, the J call TRBJ1-1, with 10 bases identical to TRBD1. V shed 3 bases and J 3 bases; nucleotides not matched to a gene: 4. CDR1 is LGHNA and CDR2 is YSLEER in the germline V gene. This CDR3 spans 15 amino acids. CDR3 bases: TGCGCCAGCAGCCACACTGACAGGGGGCACACTGAAGCTTTCTTT. Translated: CASSHTDRGHTEAFF.

This chain uses TRBV5-1 with TRBJ2-3, with a weak D call TRBD2 (6 bases). Germline CDR1 is SGHRS and CDR2 is YFSETQ. This CDR3 region has 16 residues. V lost 0 bases to trimming and J lost 5 bases, with 16 bases between them. The CDR3 coding sequence is TGCGCCAGCAGCTTGGACCCACCCACCGGGAGAGATACGCAGTATTTT. It codes for CASSLDPPTGRDTQYF.

The chain carries TRBV5-1 and TRBJ1-2; tentatively, D is TRBD1 (5 bases). V was trimmed by 4 bases and J by 5 bases, leaving 24 bases between them. The CDR3 totals 17 residues. Germline V gene sequence: CDR1 SGHRS, CDR2 YFSETQ. Written as DNA, the CDR3 is TGCGCCAGCAGCCCGACCCCTCCACGACAGCATGCGTATGGCTACACCTTC. Its protein product is CASSPTPPRQHAYGYTF.

The chain recombines TRBV4-1 with TRBJ2-7; D is ambiguous. The germline V gene has CDR1 MGHRA and CDR2 YSYEKL. The CDR3 sequence is 15 residues long. The ends were cut back, 4 bases at V and 1 base at J, with 14 bases in the middle. Here the CDR3 DNA reads TGCGCCAGCAGCCCCAGCCCGGTCAGGTCCTACGAGCAGTACTTC. This sequence encodes CASSPSPVRSYEQYF.

The chain combines TRBV9 with TRBJ2-5, with TRBD2 identical over 13 bases. J lost 2 bases, V lost 0 bases, and 4 bases had no gene match. The germline V gene encodes CDR1 SGDLS and CDR2 YYNGEE. The CDR3 covers 17 residues. The CDR3 DNA sequence: TGTGCCAGCAGCGTAGCCCCACTAGCGGGGGGGCAAGAGACCCAGTACTTC. This encodes CASSVAPLAGGQETQYF.

The rearrangement links TRBV30 to TRBJ2-3, with TRBD1 matching over 7 bases. The germline gives CDR1 GTSNPN, CDR2 SVGIG (reference sequence). The CDR3 length is 15 residues. V trimming: 2 bases; J trimming: 2 bases; junction bases outside the gene matches: 7. The CDR3, as DNA: TGTGCCTGGAGTCGAACAGGGGATCTCACAGATACGCAGTATTTT. Translated, it gives CAWSRTGDLTDTQYF.

The gene calls are TRBV20-1 and TRBJ1-1, with D possibly TRBD1 on 5 matching bases. The germline CDR1 and CDR2 sequences are DFQATT and SNEGSKA (reference sequence). Trimming stripped 6 bases from V and 11 bases from J, with 16 bases between. This CDR3 has 11 amino acids. The DNA of the CDR3 is TGCAGTGCCCTCCGGCGGGACGTTGCTTTCTTT. Protein: CSALRRDVAFF.

The V and J genes are TRBV29-1 and TRBJ2-3; no clear D. V lost 5 bases and J lost 5, with 14 bases in between. CDR3 size: 13 residues. From germline, CDR1 is SQVTM and CDR2 ANQGSEA. CDR3 nucleotides: TGCAGCGTTATAGAATTGGTCGGAGATACGCAGTATTTT. This gives the protein CSVIELVGDTQYF.

The chain couples TRBV29-1 to TRBJ2-5; D gene uncertain. The ends were cut back, 0 bases at V and 5 bases at J, with 19 bases in the middle. This CDR3 spans 16 amino acids. CDR1 and CDR2 (germline): SQVTM, ANQGSEA. In nucleotides, the CDR3 is TGCAGCGTTGAAGATAAGGGTTTTTTGAATTTGGAGACCCAGTACTTC. Amino acids: CSVEDKGFLNLETQYF.